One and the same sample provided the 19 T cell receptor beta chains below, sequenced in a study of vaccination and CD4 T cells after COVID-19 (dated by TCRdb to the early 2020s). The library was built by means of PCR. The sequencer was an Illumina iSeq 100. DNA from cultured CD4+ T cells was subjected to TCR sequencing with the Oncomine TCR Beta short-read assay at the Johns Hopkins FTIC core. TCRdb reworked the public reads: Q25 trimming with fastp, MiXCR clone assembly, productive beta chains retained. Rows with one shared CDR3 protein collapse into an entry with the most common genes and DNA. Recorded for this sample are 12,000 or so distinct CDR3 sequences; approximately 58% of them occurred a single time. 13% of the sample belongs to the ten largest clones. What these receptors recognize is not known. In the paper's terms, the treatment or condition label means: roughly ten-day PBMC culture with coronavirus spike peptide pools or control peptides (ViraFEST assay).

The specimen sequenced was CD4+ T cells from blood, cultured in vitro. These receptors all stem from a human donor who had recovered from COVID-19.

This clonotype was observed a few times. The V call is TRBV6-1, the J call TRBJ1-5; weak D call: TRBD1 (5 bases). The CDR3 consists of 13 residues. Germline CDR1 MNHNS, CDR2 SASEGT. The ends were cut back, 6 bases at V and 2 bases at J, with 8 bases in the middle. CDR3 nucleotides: TGTGCCAGCAGAGGGACTGGCAATCAGCCCCAGCATTTT. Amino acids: CASRGTGNQPQHF.

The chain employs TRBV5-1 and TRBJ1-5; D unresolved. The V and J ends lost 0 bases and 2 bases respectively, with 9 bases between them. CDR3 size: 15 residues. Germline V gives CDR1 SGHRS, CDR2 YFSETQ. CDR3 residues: CASSLGGIGNQPQHF. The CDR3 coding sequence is TGCGCCAGCAGCTTGGGCGGAATAGGCAATCAGCCCCAGCATTTT.

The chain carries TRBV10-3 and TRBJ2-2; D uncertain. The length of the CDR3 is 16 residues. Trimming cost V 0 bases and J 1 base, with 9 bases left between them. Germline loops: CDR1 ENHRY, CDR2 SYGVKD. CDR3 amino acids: CAISESQNLNTGELFF. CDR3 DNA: TGTGCCATCAGTGAGTCCCAGAACCTGAACACCGGGGAGCTGTTTTTT.

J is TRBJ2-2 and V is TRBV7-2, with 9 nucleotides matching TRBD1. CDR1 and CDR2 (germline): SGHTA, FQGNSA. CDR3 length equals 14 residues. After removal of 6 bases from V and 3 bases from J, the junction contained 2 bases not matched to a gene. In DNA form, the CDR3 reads TGTGCCAGCAGGAGGACAGGGGACACCGGGGAGCTGTTTTTT. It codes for CASRRTGDTGELFF. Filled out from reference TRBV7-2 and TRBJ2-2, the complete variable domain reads GAGVSQSPSNKVTEKGKDVELRCDPISGHTALYWYRQSLGQGLEFLIYFQGNSAPDKSGLPSDRFSAERTGGSVSTLTIQRTQQEDSAVYLCASRRTGDTGELFFGEGSRLTVL.

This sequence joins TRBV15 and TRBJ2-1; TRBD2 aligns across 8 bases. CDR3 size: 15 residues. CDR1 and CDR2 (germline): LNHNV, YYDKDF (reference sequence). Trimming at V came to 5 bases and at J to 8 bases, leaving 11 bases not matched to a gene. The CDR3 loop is CATSPPGLVFDEQFF. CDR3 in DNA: TGTGCCACCAGCCCCCCGGGACTAGTATTCGATGAGCAGTTCTTC.

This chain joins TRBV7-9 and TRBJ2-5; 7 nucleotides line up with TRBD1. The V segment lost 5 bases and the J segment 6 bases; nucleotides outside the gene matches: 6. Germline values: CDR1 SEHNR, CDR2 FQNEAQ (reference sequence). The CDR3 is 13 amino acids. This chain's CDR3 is CASSAGGLKTQYF. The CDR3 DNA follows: TGTGCCAGCAGCGCAGGGGGTCTAAAGACCCAGTACTTC.

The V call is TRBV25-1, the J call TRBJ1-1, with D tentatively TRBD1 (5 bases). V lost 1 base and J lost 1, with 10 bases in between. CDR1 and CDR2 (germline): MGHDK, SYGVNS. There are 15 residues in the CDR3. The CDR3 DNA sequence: TGTGCCAGCAGTGAATTTGGGACCGAGAACACTGAAGCTTTCTTT. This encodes CASSEFGTENTEAFF.

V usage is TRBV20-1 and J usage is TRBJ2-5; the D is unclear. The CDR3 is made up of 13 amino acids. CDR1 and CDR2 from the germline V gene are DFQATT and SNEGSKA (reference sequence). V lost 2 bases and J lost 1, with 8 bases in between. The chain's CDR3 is CSARSNSQETQYF. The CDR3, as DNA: TGCAGTGCTAGATCTAACAGCCAAGAGACCCAGTACTTC.

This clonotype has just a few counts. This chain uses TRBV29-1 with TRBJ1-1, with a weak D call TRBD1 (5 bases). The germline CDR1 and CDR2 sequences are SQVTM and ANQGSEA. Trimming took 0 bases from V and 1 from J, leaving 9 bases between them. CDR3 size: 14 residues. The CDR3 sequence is CSVEDLTGNTEAFF. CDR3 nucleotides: TGCAGCGTTGAAGATCTAACAGGGAACACTGAAGCTTTCTTT.

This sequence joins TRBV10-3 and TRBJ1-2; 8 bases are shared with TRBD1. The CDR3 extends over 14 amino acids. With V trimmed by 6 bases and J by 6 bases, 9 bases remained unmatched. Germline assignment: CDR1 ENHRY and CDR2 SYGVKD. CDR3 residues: CAIREDRAGDGYTF. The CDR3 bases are TGTGCCATCAGGGAGGACAGGGCGGGGGATGGCTACACCTTC.

The CDR3 protein is CASKTDRVGAEAFF. CDR3 sequence (DNA): TGTGCCAGTAAAACCGACAGGGTAGGCGCTGAAGCTTTCTTT. This chain connects TRBV19 to TRBJ1-1; TRBD1 agrees at 7 bases. This CDR3 is 14 amino acids long. Germline V lookup: CDR1 LNHDA, CDR2 SQIVND (reference sequence). The trim removed 7 bases at V and 6 bases at J, leaving 11 bases unmatched.

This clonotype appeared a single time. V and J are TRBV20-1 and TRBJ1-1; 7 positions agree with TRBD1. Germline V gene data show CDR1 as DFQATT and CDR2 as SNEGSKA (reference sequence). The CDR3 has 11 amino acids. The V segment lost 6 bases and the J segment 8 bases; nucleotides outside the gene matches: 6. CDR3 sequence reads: CSATGQAEAFF. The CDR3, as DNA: TGCAGTGCAACCGGACAGGCGGAAGCTTTCTTT.

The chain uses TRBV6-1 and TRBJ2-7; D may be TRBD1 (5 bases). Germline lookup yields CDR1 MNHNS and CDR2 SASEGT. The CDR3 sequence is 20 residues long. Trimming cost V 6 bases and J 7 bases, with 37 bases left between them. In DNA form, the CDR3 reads TGTGCCAGCAGACGTTTCATACGCGGTGGGGCGAACTCCTTCCTCGAGGAGCAGTACTTC. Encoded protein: CASRRFIRGGANSFLEEQYF.

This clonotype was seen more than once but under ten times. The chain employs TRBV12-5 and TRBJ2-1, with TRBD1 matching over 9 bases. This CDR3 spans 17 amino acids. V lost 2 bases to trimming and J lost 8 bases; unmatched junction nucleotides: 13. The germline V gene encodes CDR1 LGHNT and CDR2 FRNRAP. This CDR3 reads CASGLTPNRDRVDEQFF. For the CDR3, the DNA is TGTGCTAGTGGTTTGACCCCAAACCGGGACAGGGTTGATGAGCAGTTCTTC.

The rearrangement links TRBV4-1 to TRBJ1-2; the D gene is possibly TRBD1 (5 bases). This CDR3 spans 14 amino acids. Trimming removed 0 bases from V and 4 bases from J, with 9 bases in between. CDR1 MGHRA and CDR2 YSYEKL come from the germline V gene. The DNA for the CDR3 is TGCGCCAGCAGCCAAGAAGGACAAGTCTATGGCTACACCTTC. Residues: CASSQEGQVYGYTF.

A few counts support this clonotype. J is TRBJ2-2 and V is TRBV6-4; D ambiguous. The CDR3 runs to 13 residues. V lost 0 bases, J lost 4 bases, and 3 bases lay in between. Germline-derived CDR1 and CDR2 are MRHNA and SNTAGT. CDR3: CASSDSGTGELFF. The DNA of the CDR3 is TGTGCCAGCAGTGACTCGGGCACCGGGGAGCTGTTTTTT.

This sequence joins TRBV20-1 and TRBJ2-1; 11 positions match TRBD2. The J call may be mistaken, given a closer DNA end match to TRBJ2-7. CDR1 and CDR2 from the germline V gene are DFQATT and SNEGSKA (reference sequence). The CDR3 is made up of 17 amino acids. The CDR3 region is CSARGPFGTSGLGEQYF. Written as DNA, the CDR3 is TGCAGTGCTAGGGGACCCTTTGGGACTAGCGGCTTGGGGGAGCAGTACTTC.

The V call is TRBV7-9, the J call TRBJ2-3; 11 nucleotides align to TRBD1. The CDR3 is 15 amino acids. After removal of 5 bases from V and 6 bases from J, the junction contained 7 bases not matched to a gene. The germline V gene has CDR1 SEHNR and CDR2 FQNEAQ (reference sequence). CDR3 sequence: CASSVGQGARDTQYF. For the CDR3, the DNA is TGTGCCAGCAGCGTTGGACAGGGGGCGAGGGATACGCAGTATTTT. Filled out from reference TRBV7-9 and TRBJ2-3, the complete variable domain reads DTGVSQNPRHKITKRGQNVTFRCDPISEHNRLYWYRQTLGQGPEFLTYFQNEAQLEKSRLLSDRFSAERPKGSFSTLEIQRTEQGDSAMYLCASSVGQGARDTQYFGPGTRLTVL.

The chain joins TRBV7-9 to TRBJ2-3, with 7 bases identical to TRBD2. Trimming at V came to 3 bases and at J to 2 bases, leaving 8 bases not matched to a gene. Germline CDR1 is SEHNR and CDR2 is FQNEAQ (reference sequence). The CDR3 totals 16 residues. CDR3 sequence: CASSLVGSGDTDTQYF. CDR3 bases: TGTGCCAGCAGCTTGGTTGGAAGCGGGGACACAGATACGCAGTATTTT.